This entry lists 31 T cell receptor beta chains sequenced from one sample in a study of T cell responses to AZD1222 COVID-19 vaccine. Method: immunoSEQ multiplex PCR; TCRdb's copy keeps in-frame clones and lacks some. The table records roughly 120,000 clones, 70% to 90% of them present only once. The specimen comprised peripheral blood, sampled on day 0 of MenACWY control vaccination. These receptor sequences come from an adult in good health.

The J gene is TRBJ1-4, the V gene TRBV5-8, with unresolved D. V was cut by 4 bases and J by 0 bases, with 13 bases left in between. The CDR3 runs 16 residues. Per the germline V gene, CDR1 is SGHTS and CDR2 is YDEGEE. The CDR3 DNA reads as TGTGCCAGCAGCGTGGACGTTTGGGCAACTAATGAAAAACTGTTTTTT. Amino acid sequence: CASSVDVWATNEKLFF.

The chain employs TRBV9 and TRBJ1-3; a possible D gene is TRBD1 (5 bases). CDR1 and CDR2 (germline): SGDLS, YYNGEE. This CDR3 has 14 amino acids. The V gene lost 0 bases and the J gene lost 6 bases, with 10 bases spanning the gap. Here the CDR3 reads CASSVEQGKNTIYF. DNA for the CDR3: TGTGCCAGCAGCGTAGAGCAGGGAAAAAACACCATATATTTT.

This clone was seen just once. The genes are TRBV2 and TRBJ2-1; a possible D gene is TRBD1 (7 bases). The germline gives CDR1 SNHLY, CDR2 FYNNEI. This CDR3 comprises 15 residues. V lost 3 bases, J lost 3 bases, and 12 bases lay in between. The CDR3: CASSDQGGHYNEQFF. In DNA form, the CDR3 reads TGTGCCAGCAGTGATCAGGGGGGACACTACAATGAGCAGTTCTTC.

The CDR3 DNA reads TGTGCCAGCTCACCACCGGCCGCTAGCTCCTACAATGAGCAGTTCTTC. This encodes CASSPPAASSYNEQFF. V usage is TRBV18 and J usage is TRBJ2-1; D remains ambiguous. The germline V gene encodes CDR1 KGHSH and CDR2 LQKENI. Trimming took off 0 bases at V and 0 bases at J, with 9 bases between the two ends. CDR3 length equals 16 residues. Using reference TRBV18 and TRBJ2-1 for the parts outside the CDR3, the full variable domain is NAGVMQNPRHLVRRRGQEARLRCSPMKGHSHVYWYRQLPEEGLKFMVYLQKENIIDESGMPKERFSAEFPKEGPSILRIQQVVRGDSAAYFCASSPPAASSYNEQFFGPGTRLTVL.

In its sample, this clone was seen a few times. The chain combines TRBV11-2 with TRBJ2-3, with D possibly matching TRBD1 (6 bases). From germline, CDR1 is SGHAT and CDR2 FQNNGV. Trimming left V 1 base short and J 4 bases short, with 12 bases between. The CDR3 runs to 15 residues. CDR3 region: CASSLVGGQADTQYF. As DNA, the CDR3 is TGTGCCAGCAGCTTAGTAGGGGGTCAGGCAGATACGCAGTATTTT.

This chain links TRBV28 with TRBJ1-1; D is undetermined. Deletions cut 3 bases from V and 4 bases from J, with 12 bases between. Looked up from germline, CDR1 is MDHEN and CDR2 is SYDVKM. The CDR3 contains 14 residues. DNA of the CDR3: TGTGCCAGCAGTTTCCCTGCGCCAGGCACTGAAGCTTTCTTT. Residues: CASSFPAPGTEAFF.

Concerning this clone itself: Other DNA sequences from this sample encode an identical CDR3 as well. The J gene is TRBJ1-1, the V gene TRBV28; D might be TRBD1 (6 bases). Between the trimmed V and J ends, which lost 5 bases and 0 bases, there was a span of 7 bases. Germline V CDR1 and CDR2: MDHEN, SYDVKM. This CDR3 has 13 amino acids. CDR3 sequence reads: CASSRTVNTEAFF. The CDR3 DNA sequence: TGTGCCAGCAGTCGGACAGTGAACACTGAAGCTTTCTTT.

The gene calls are TRBV6-2 or TRBV6-3 and TRBJ2-7, with TRBD1 identical over 8 bases. The CDR3 has 14 residues. The V and J ends lost 6 bases and 3 bases, in that order; junction bases with no gene match: 7. Germline-derived CDR1 and CDR2 are MNHEY and SVGEGT. The CDR3 region is CASSLTGGLYEQYF. In DNA form, the CDR3 reads TGTGCCAGCAGCCTTACAGGGGGACTCTACGAGCAGTACTTC.

CDR3 region: CASTVRGHGEKLFF. The CDR3, as DNA: TGTGCCAGCACCGTCCGGGGGCATGGTGAAAAACTGTTTTTT. The V gene is TRBV5-8, the J gene TRBJ1-4; possibly TRBD1 for D (6 bases). V shed 6 bases and J shed 7 bases, with 16 bases lying between them. Per germline, CDR1 SGHTS and CDR2 YDEGEE. There are 14 residues in the CDR3. Filled out from reference TRBV5-8 and TRBJ1-4, the complete variable domain reads EAGVTQSPTHLIKTRGQQATLRCSPISGHTSVYWYQQALGLGLQFLLWYDEGEERNRGNFPPRFSGRQFPNYSSELNVNALELEDSALYLCASTVRGHGEKLFFGSGTQLSVL.

This chain joins TRBV29-1 and TRBJ2-4, with 10 bases that match TRBD2. CDR3 length: 13 residues. Germline CDR1 reads SQVTM; CDR2 reads ANQGSEA. The junction had 3 bases not matched to a gene; V was cut back by 4 bases and J by 6 bases. The DNA of the CDR3 is TGCAGCGTTGTGGCTAGCGGGGGAAACATTCAGTACTTC. Its protein is CSVVASGGNIQYF.

This clone was seen once. The rearrangement uses TRBV28 and TRBJ2-7, with D possibly TRBD2 on 7 matching bases. The germline V and J ends were trimmed by 3 bases and 2 bases, with 23 bases remaining between them. The CDR3 has 18 residues. Germline V gene sequence: CDR1 MDHEN, CDR2 SYDVKM. The CDR3 DNA follows: TGTGCCAGCAGTTTTTTCGACGGTCCTTGGGAGGGGGCCTACGAGCAGTACTTC. The encoded protein is CASSFFDGPWEGAYEQYF.

V and J are TRBV4-2 and TRBJ2-1; 7 bases map to TRBD2. Trimming removed 0 bases from V and 4 bases from J; junction bases left unmatched: 9. The CDR3 spans 17 residues. Per the germline V gene, CDR1 is LGHNA and CDR2 is YNFKEQ. The CDR3 DNA reads TGTGCCAGCAGCCAAGAACTACGGGGGGTGGCGTACAATGAGCAGTTCTTC. Translating gives CASSQELRGVAYNEQFF.

The chain recombines TRBV7-2 with TRBJ1-2; weak D call: TRBD1 (6 bases). CDR1 is SGHTA and CDR2 is FQGNSA in the germline V gene. This CDR3 is built from 14 residues. V dropped 5 bases and J dropped 5 bases, with 15 bases sitting between them. The DNA for the CDR3 is TGTGCCAGCAGCCACCGTGGGACACAATATGGCTACACCTTC. This sequence encodes CASSHRGTQYGYTF.

The CDR3 DNA reads TGTGCCAGCAGATCGTCGGGCCTCTCCTACGAGCAGTACTTC. Its protein product is CASRSSGLSYEQYF. V and J are TRBV2 and TRBJ2-7, with no clear D. Germline loops: CDR1 SNHLY, CDR2 FYNNEI. The CDR3 consists of 14 residues. Trimming pared 6 bases from V and 0 bases from J, leaving 12 bases between.

The CDR3 DNA reads TGTGCCAGCAGTTTCCGCGCGAGGGGGATTTATGGCTACACCTTC. This encodes CASSFRARGIYGYTF. The rearrangement joins TRBV28 to TRBJ1-2, with D possibly matching TRBD1 (6 bases). Trimming took off 3 bases at V and 5 bases at J, with 16 bases between the two ends. The CDR3 sequence is 15 residues long. Germline-derived CDR1 and CDR2 are MDHEN and SYDVKM.

The rearrangement uses TRBV7-2 and TRBJ2-3; D gene ambiguous. This CDR3 region has 15 residues. Per germline, CDR1 SGHTA and CDR2 FQGNSA. V lost 1 base, J lost 6 bases, and 14 bases lay in between. CDR3 region: CASSLVTEPRDTQYF. CDR3 DNA: TGTGCCAGCAGCTTAGTAACGGAGCCAAGGGATACGCAGTATTTT.

V is TRBV27 and J is TRBJ1-2; tentatively, D is TRBD1 (5 bases). This CDR3 is built from 12 residues. V was clipped by 5 bases and J by 7 bases, with 11 bases between them. The germline V gene encodes CDR1 MNHEY and CDR2 SMNVEV (reference sequence). The CDR3 spells CASSAEGFGYTF. As DNA, the CDR3 is TGTGCCAGCAGTGCCGAGGGGTTTGGCTACACCTTC.

The chain carries TRBV5-1 and TRBJ2-7; TRBD2 agrees at 10 bases. Germline trimming cut 3 bases from V and 2 bases from J; bases unmatched to any gene: 5. This CDR3 is 15 amino acids long. CDR1 is SGHRS and CDR2 is YFSETQ in the germline V gene. This CDR3 reads CASSSERGGTYEQYF. The DNA for the CDR3 is TGCGCCAGCAGCTCAGAGCGGGGGGGAACCTACGAGCAGTACTTC.

In its sample, this clone was seen once. This chain joins TRBV10-3 and TRBJ2-3; 13 nucleotides align to TRBD2. CDR1 and CDR2 from the germline V gene are ENHRY and SYGVKD. V lost 3 bases to trimming and J lost 5 bases; unmatched junction nucleotides: 11. The CDR3 extends over 18 amino acids. CDR3 residues: CAISDLGLAGATVDTQYF. As DNA, the CDR3 is TGTGCCATCAGTGACCTCGGACTAGCGGGGGCCACGGTAGATACGCAGTATTTT.

The chain uses TRBV15 and TRBJ1-5; D uncertain. The CDR3 spans 14 residues. In germline, CDR1 is LNHNV, CDR2 YYDKDF (reference sequence). The V end lost 3 bases, the J end lost 3 bases, and 9 bases lay between the germline ends. This CDR3 is CATSSHRVNQPQHF. CDR3 coding DNA: TGTGCCACCAGCAGCCATAGGGTCAATCAGCCCCAGCATTTT.

This clone was seen a handful of times. The chain links TRBV19 to TRBJ2-1; no definite D call. Germline loops: CDR1 LNHDA, CDR2 SQIVND (reference sequence). This CDR3 has 16 residues. V shed 0 bases and J shed 7 bases, with 16 bases lying between them. CDR3 sequence (DNA): TGTGCCAGTAGTATAGATCGGTACACCTCTGGGAATGAGCAGTTCTTC. Its translation is CASSIDRYTSGNEQFF.

The J gene is TRBJ2-3, the V gene TRBV6-1, with D tentatively TRBD1 or TRBD2 (5 bases each). Trimming took off 1 base at V and 2 bases at J, with 10 bases between the two ends. Germline V gene lookup returns CDR1 MNHNS and CDR2 SASEGT. CDR3 length equals 15 residues. CDR3 residues: CASSEDRGTTDTQYF. CDR3 DNA sequence: TGTGCCAGCAGTGAAGATCGGGGCACCACAGATACGCAGTATTTT.

The V gene is TRBV28, the J gene TRBJ2-1; no firm D call. CDR3 size: 11 residues. The V end lost 5 bases, the J end lost 8 bases, and 7 bases lay between the germline ends. Germline CDR1 is MDHEN and CDR2 is SYDVKM. The CDR3 loop reads CASSEPDEQFF. The CDR3 DNA reads TGTGCCAGCAGTGAACCGGATGAGCAGTTCTTC. Combining the CDR3 with reference TRBV28 and TRBJ2-1 gives the whole variable domain DVKVTQSSRYLVKRTGEKVFLECVQDMDHENMFWYRQDPGLGLRLIYFSYDVKMKEKGDIPEGYSVSREKKERFSLILESASTNQTSMYLCASSEPDEQFFGPGTRLTVL.

This chain connects TRBV19 to TRBJ1-5, with D possibly TRBD1 on 6 matching bases. This CDR3 region has 17 residues. Trimming took 9 bases from V and 2 from J, leaving 23 bases between them. Germline-derived CDR1 and CDR2 are LNHDA and SQIVND (reference sequence). This CDR3 is CASRDIRTVIGNQPQHF. The CDR3 DNA follows: TGTGCCAGCCGAGATATTAGGACAGTGATTGGCAATCAGCCCCAGCATTTT.

This clone was found a few times. This chain uses TRBV28 with TRBJ2-1, with D hard to call. In germline, CDR1 is MDHEN, CDR2 SYDVKM. V lost 2 bases and J 2 bases, leaving 13 bases between the germline ends. The CDR3 runs 16 residues. CDR3 loop: CASSLTFTLTYNEQFF. DNA for the CDR3: TGTGCCAGCAGTTTAACCTTCACCTTAACCTACAATGAGCAGTTCTTC.

The chain has TRBV11-2 and TRBJ2-7; D call uncertain. Trimming shortened V by 7 bases and J by 6 bases, and 22 bases separated the two germline ends. The V gene's germline CDR1 is SGHAT and CDR2 FQNNGV. The CDR3 is 15 amino acids. CDR3 nucleotide sequence: TGTGCCAGCACAAGATCCGGGCCCCAACCCAGCGAGCAGTACTTC. It encodes CASTRSGPQPSEQYF.

This chain uses TRBV18 with TRBJ2-1, with 7 bases identical to TRBD1. This CDR3 contains 12 residues. From germline, CDR1 is KGHSH and CDR2 LQKENI. J lost 9 bases, V lost 6 bases, and 5 bases had no gene match. CDR3 in DNA: TGTGCCAGCTCCCTACAGGGGACTGAGCAGTTCTTC. Amino acids: CASSLQGTEQFF.

The gene calls are TRBV10-2 and TRBJ2-5; 8 bases map to TRBD1. The CDR3 sequence is 15 residues long. V dropped 6 bases and J dropped 4; count of bases not matched to a gene: 10. The germline gives CDR1 WSHSY, CDR2 SAAADI. The CDR3 here is CASSEGDRIGETQYF. The DNA for the CDR3 is TGCGCCAGCAGCGAAGGGGACAGGATAGGAGAGACCCAGTACTTC.

V usage is TRBV3-1 (or the pseudogene TRBV3-2) and J usage is TRBJ2-7; 7 nucleotides match TRBD1. V was pared by 5 bases and J by 2 bases, with 9 bases of the junction left unmatched. This CDR3 contains 15 residues. Germline lookup yields CDR1 LGHDT and CDR2 YNNKEL (reference sequence). The CDR3 sequence is CASSARHRGPYEQYF. The DNA for the CDR3 is TGTGCCAGCAGCGCCCGCCACAGGGGCCCCTACGAGCAGTACTTC.

This sequence joins TRBV18 and TRBJ1-2, with 7 bases aligning to TRBD1. The length of the CDR3 is 15 residues. V trimming: 3 bases; J trimming: 4 bases; junction bases outside the gene matches: 8. Per germline, CDR1 KGHSH and CDR2 LQKENI. Here the CDR3 DNA reads TGTGCCAGCTCACCGGGGACCGACAGGGCCTATGGCTACACCTTC. Its protein is CASSPGTDRAYGYTF.

V usage is TRBV7-2 and J usage is TRBJ2-1, with TRBD2 matching 11 bases. Germline V gives CDR1 SGHTA, CDR2 FQGNSA. The V and J ends lost 0 bases and 5 bases, in that order; junction bases with no gene match: 3. The CDR3 runs 16 residues. Here the CDR3 DNA reads TGTGCCAGCAGCTTAGCTTCTAGCGGGGGGAACAATGAGCAGTTCTTC. It is translated as CASSLASSGGNNEQFF.